These T cell receptor beta chains were read from a single sample in a study of radiation and T cells in renal cell carcinoma. Data came from immunoSEQ multiplex PCR; TCRdb stores just in-frame clones and leaves some out. The sample yields about 170,000 clones, roughly 90% seen once. Here the sequenced sample was blood, taken from a patient whose treatment included radiotherapy and nephrectomy. The receptor set was obtained from a woman in her forties or fifties with renal cell carcinoma. Each CDR3 is given with its conserved first and last residue. Each record gives: clone size, J gene, V gene, D gene, CDR3 protein, CDR3 DNA. A D gene is named only where the DNA matches it firmly. Clone size is shown for a subset of rows, as once, few, many or a class of expanded clone.

NA TRBJ1-1 TRBV6-5 NA CASQDMNTEAFF TGTGCCAGCCAGGACATGAACACTGAAGCTTTCTTT
NA TRBJ2-1 TRBV5-1 TRBD2 CASSLAILASDYNEQFF TGCGCCAGCAGCTTGGCTATACTAGCGTCAGACTACAATGAGCAGTTCTTC
NA TRBJ2-3 TRBV5-1 TRBD2 CASRAALAGGPTDTQYF TGCGCCAGCAGGGCTGCGCTAGCGGGGGGACCCACAGATACGCAGTATTTT
NA TRBJ2-5 TRBV30 TRBD2 CAWTVAGGAQTQYF TGTGCCTGGACCGTAGCGGGGGGGGCCCAGACCCAGTACTTC
NA TRBJ2-3 TRBV14 NA CASSPGVLLGTQYF TGTGCCAGCAGCCCGGGGGTCCTCCTCGGTACGCAGTATTTT
NA TRBJ1-1 TRBV11-2 NA CASSRGNTEAFF TGTGCCAGCAGCAGGGGGAACACTGAAGCTTTCTTT
NA TRBJ1-6 TRBV5-6 TRBD1 CASSLGQGEHSPLHF TGTGCCAGCAGCTTGGGACAGGGGGAACATTCACCCCTCCACTTT
few TRBJ1-1 TRBV28 NA CASSPPGGSTEAFF TGTGCCAGCAGTCCCCCGGGAGGTTCCACTGAAGCTTTCTTT
NA TRBJ1-1 TRBV6-1 TRBD1 CASSKVRDSGVNTEAFF TGTGCCAGCAGTAAAGTCCGGGACAGCGGGGTGAACACTGAAGCTTTCTTT
once TRBJ1-1 TRBV11-2 NA CASSLEGSGTEAFF TGTGCCAGCAGCTTAGAAGGGAGTGGAACTGAAGCTTTCTTT
NA TRBJ2-2 TRBV6-5 TRBD2 CASSPLAGGTGELFF TGTGCCAGCAGTCCACTAGCGGGGGGAACCGGGGAGCTGTTTTTT
NA TRBJ2-5 TRBV9 NA CASSVASGEKTQYF TGTGCCAGCAGCGTAGCGTCAGGGGAGAAGACCCAGTACTTC
NA TRBJ2-2 TRBV6-1 NA CASRGLWNTGELFF TGTGCCAGCAGGGGCTTGTGGAACACCGGGGAGCTGTTTTTT
NA TRBJ2-1 TRBV18 TRBD2 CASSPRVASGGTRRDEQFF TGTGCCAGCTCACCACGGGTGGCTAGCGGGGGAACCCGAAGAGATGAGCAGTTCTTC
NA TRBJ2-3 TRBV7-2 TRBD2 CASSPGRGDFTDTQYF TGTGCCAGCAGCCCCGGGAGGGGGGACTTCACAGATACGCAGTATTTT
NA TRBJ2-3 TRBV29-1 NA CSVEDRIAASTDTQYF TGCAGCGTTGAAGATCGTATTGCGGCTAGCACAGATACGCAGTATTTT
NA TRBJ2-7 TRBV18 TRBD1 CASSPPGRGYEQYF TGTGCCAGCTCACCACCAGGCAGGGGGTACGAGCAGTACTTC
NA TRBJ2-1 TRBV29-1 NA CSVEDGGFSSYNEQFF TGCAGCGTTGAAGATGGCGGGTTTAGCTCCTACAATGAGCAGTTCTTC
NA TRBJ2-7 TRBV6-5 TRBD2 CASSYEALAGEQYF TGTGCCAGCAGTTACGAGGCTCTAGCGGGGGAGCAGTACTTC
NA TRBJ2-5 TRBV18 NA CASSLGLQETQYF TGTGCCAGCTCTCTCGGGTTACAAGAGACCCAGTACTTC
NA TRBJ1-1 TRBV7-9 NA CASSLVNTEAFF TGTGCCAGCAGCTTGGTGAACACTGAAGCTTTCTTT
NA TRBJ1-2 TRBV6-1 TRBD1 CASSGTGESPSTF TGTGCCAGCAGTGGGACAGGGGAGTCCCCTTCCACCTTC
NA TRBJ2-7 TRBV11-2 TRBD1 CASSLDRDRSYHYEQYF TGTGCCAGCAGCTTGGACCGGGACAGGTCGTATCACTACGAGCAGTACTTC
once TRBJ1-3 TRBV7-2 NA CASSPSGANSGNTIYF TGTGCCAGCAGCCCTTCCGGGGCCAACTCTGGAAACACCATATATTTT
NA TRBJ2-7 TRBV19 NA CASSIGRSYEQYF TGTGCCAGTAGTATAGGAAGATCCTACGAGCAGTACTTC
NA TRBJ2-1 TRBV6-5 NA CASSPGRNEQFF TGTGCCAGCAGCCCCGGGCGGAATGAGCAGTTCTTC
NA TRBJ2-7 TRBV6-6 TRBD2 CASSTGLVGREQYF TGTGCCAGCAGTACCGGACTAGTTGGTCGCGAGCAGTACTTC
NA TRBJ2-3 TRBV19 NA CASSFGQDTQYF TGTGCCAGTAGTTTCGGGCAAGATACGCAGTATTTT
NA TRBJ2-7 TRBV7-2 NA CASSLSPATSYEQYF TGTGCCAGCAGCTTAAGCCCCGCAACCTCCTACGAGCAGTACTTC
few TRBJ2-6 TRBV7-2 NA CASSLEGDTGYGANVLTF TGTGCCAGCAGCTTGGAGGGGGATACAGGGTACGGGGCCAACGTCCTGACTTTC
NA TRBJ1-5 TRBV10-3 NA CAISVGADGSPQHF TGTGCCATCAGTGTTGGGGCGGACGGTTCGCCCCAGCATTTT
NA TRBJ1-2 TRBV6-5 TRBD1 CGTGGNYGYTF TGTGGGACAGGGGGAAACTATGGCTACACCTTC
once TRBJ1-2 TRBV6-1 NA CASIPGGTPYGYTF TGTGCCAGCATCCCCGGCGGGACCCCCTATGGCTACACCTTC
NA TRBJ1-2 TRBV28 NA CASTSGTLYGYTF TGTGCCAGCACCTCCGGTACTCTCTATGGCTACACCTTC
NA TRBJ2-6 TRBV7-9 NA CASRLSGANVLTF TGTGCCAGCAGGTTATCTGGGGCCAACGTCCTGACTTTC
NA TRBJ1-2 TRBV6-1 TRBD1 CASSSQGERGYTF TGTGCCAGCAGTTCACAGGGGGAGAGGGGCTACACCTTC
NA TRBJ1-1 TRBV4-3 NA CASSRGSTLNTEAFF TGCGCCAGCAGCCGAGGGAGCACTTTGAACACTGAAGCTTTCTTT
NA TRBJ2-5 TRBV20-1 NA CSATQQETQYF TGCAGTGCCACACAGCAAGAGACCCAGTACTTC
NA TRBJ2-5 TRBV6-4 NA CASSGGGQRKTQYF TGTGCCAGCAGCGGGGGGGGACAGAGGAAGACCCAGTACTTC
few TRBJ2-7 TRBV6-5 NA CASRRSGPSRWEQYF TGTGCCAGCAGACGATCTGGCCCATCGAGGTGGGAGCAGTACTTC
NA TRBJ2-7 TRBV6-1 NA CASSEAWAGIYEQYF TGTGCCAGCAGTGAAGCCTGGGCAGGAATCTACGAGCAGTACTTC
NA TRBJ2-7 TRBV9 NA CASSVFPGVDEQYF TGTGCCAGCAGCGTATTTCCAGGGGTCGACGAGCAGTACTTC
NA TRBJ1-1 TRBV6-5 NA CASSYSNPGMNTEAFF TGTGCCAGCAGTTACTCGAATCCAGGAATGAACACTGAAGCTTTCTTT
NA TRBJ2-7 TRBV10-3 TRBD1 CASYSPGQGPYEQYF TGTGCCTCCTATTCTCCGGGACAGGGTCCCTACGAGCAGTACTTC
NA TRBJ2-7 TRBV6-5 NA CASSPTVLPTYEQYF TGTGCCAGCAGTCCGACAGTACTCCCTACCTACGAGCAGTACTTC
NA TRBJ1-6 TRBV9 NA CASSVDSHNSPLHF TGTGCCAGCAGCGTAGACAGTCACAATTCACCCCTCCACTTT
NA TRBJ2-7 TRBV10-3 NA CAISEKASYEQYF TGTGCCATCAGTGAGAAAGCTTCCTACGAGCAGTACTTC
NA TRBJ1-5 TRBV6-6 TRBD1 CASSGGTAESNQPQHF TGTGCCAGCAGTGGAGGGACAGCCGAAAGCAATCAGCCCCAGCATTTT
NA TRBJ1-1 TRBV18 NA CATRQGGDTEAFF TGTGCCACCCGGCAGGGTGGTGACACTGAAGCTTTCTTT
NA TRBJ1-6 TRBV9 TRBD1 CASSVGDREISPLHF TGTGCCAGCAGCGTAGGGGACAGGGAGATTTCACCCCTCCACTTT
NA TRBJ1-5 TRBV6-1 NA CASGQNQPQHF TGTGCCAGCGGACAGAATCAGCCCCAGCATTTT
NA TRBJ2-2 TRBV5-4 NA CASRSQRNTGELFF TGTGCCAGCAGATCCCAGAGAAACACCGGGGAGCTGTTTTTT
NA TRBJ2-3 TRBV29-1 NA CSGRIARSDTQYF TGCAGCGGTCGAATAGCCAGGTCAGATACGCAGTATTTT